This T cell receptor (beta chain) was sequenced in a study of blood T cells in healthy people across ages. Each sample had at least 6.5 million PBMCs isolated. Germline V gene data show CDR1 as MNHEY and CDR2 as SMNVEV (reference sequence). The CDR3 length is 17 residues. Together with a sample-barcoded 5' primer, a J-beta primer mix was included in a second PCR lasting roughly 7 to 11 cycles. TCRdb re-called the 5' RACE reads with MiXCR, one entry per CDR3 protein. Here the sample spans 1.5 million or so distinct CDR3 sequences, less than 45% being singletons. With regard to this clonotype: What it recognizes is unknown. One junction end disagrees with the germline gene, perhaps due to a read error.

Study results and caveats: Fewer expanded clones and more diversity marked long-lived versus aged donors. Unknown CMV status may confound age-related changes in expanded clones.

The sequence derives from a woman under 30 in good health. Material: blood. The rearrangement uses TRBV27 and TRBJ2-3; D perhaps matches TRBD2 (5 bases). CDR3 coding DNA: TGTGCCAGCAGTTTAGGAATTCTCCCACCTAGCACAGATACGCGGTATTTT. Residues: CASSLGILPPSTDTRYF.